The T cell receptor (beta chain) described here comes from a study of sequential checkpoint blockade in melanoma. Study conclusions and caveats: T-cell fraction and clonality followed PD-L1 and CD8+ counts, not mutational load.

TCRdb's copy holds only in-frame clones and misses some; the assay was immunoSEQ multiplex PCR. The sample has about 6,900 clones, 20% to 25% seen once. Treatment described: randomized to nivolumab then ipilimumab (arm A) or the reverse (arm B). Points on this clone: What it binds is not known.

From germline, CDR1 is MNHGY and CDR2 SAAAGT. The CDR3 is made up of 15 amino acids. V trimming: 5 bases; J trimming: 1 base; junction bases outside the gene matches: 3. The material was tumor tissue (inferred from file names), obtained from a patient given nivolumab and ipilimumab in sequence. The TCR comes from a human donor with melanoma. V gene TRBV6-8 combines with J gene TRBJ2-4; 9 bases agree with TRBD1. The CDR3 coding sequence is TGTGCCAGCAGTGGACAGGGGCCTGCCAAAAACATTCAGTACTTC. Translating it yields CASSGQGPAKNIQYF.